This paragraph reports one TCR beta chain. Its antigen remains unidentified. This record belongs to a study of cytomegalovirus exposure and HLA in healthy donors. Study context: Unique TCRs numbering some 93 million, obtained from HLA-typed donors, made up an early data release.

Each donor was healthy, and each was a bone marrow donor. General observations from the study: A reported reduction in N-insertions relative to the roughly 670-donor mean was seen in an Asian-associated ancestry cluster in a later analysis. In an earlier analysis, most TCR beta V segments were productive about 90% or about 30% of the time.

Germline V gene lookup returns CDR1 SEHNR and CDR2 FQNEAQ (reference sequence). V lost 3 bases and J lost 6; bases outside the gene matches: 6. This CDR3 is built from 14 residues. This PCR relied on a set of 60 Vbeta primers and 13 Jbeta primers. The data were produced by immunoSEQ multiplex PCR, yet TCRdb's version contains in-frame clones alone and is incomplete. The table lists about 180,000 clones, 75% of them singletons. The source of this sequence is a male donor in good health and CMV-seronegative. This chain uses TRBV7-9 with TRBJ1-1, with 8 nucleotides matching TRBD1. Material for sequencing was PBMCs. CDR3 amino acids: CASSFGQGTAEAFF. CDR3 in DNA: TGTGCCAGCAGCTTCGGACAGGGTACGGCTGAAGCTTTCTTT. The full variable domain, in which reference TRBV7-9 and TRBJ1-1 provide the parts outside the CDR3, is DTGVSQNPRHKITKRGQNVTFRCDPISEHNRLYWYRQTLGQGPEFLTYFQNEAQLEKSRLLSDRFSAERPKGSFSTLEIQRTEQGDSAMYLCASSFGQGTAEAFFGQGTRLTVV.